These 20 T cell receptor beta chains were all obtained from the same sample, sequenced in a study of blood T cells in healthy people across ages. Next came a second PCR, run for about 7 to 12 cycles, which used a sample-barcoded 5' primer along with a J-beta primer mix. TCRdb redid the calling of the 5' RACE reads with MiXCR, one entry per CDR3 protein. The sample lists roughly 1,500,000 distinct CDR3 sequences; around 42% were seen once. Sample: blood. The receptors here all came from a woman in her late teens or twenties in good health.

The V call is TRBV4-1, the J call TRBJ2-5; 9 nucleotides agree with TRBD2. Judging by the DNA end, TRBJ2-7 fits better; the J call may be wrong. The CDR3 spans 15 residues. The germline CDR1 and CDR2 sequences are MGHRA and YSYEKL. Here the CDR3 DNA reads TGCGCCAGCAGCCACGTGACTAGCGGACCCTACGAGCAGTACTTC. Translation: CASSHVTSGPYEQYF.

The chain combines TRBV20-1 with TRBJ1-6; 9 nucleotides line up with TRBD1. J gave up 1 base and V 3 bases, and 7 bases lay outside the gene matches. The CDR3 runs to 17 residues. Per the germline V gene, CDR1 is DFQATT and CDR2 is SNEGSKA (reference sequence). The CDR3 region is CSASGDRVRSYNSPLHF. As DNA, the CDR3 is TGCAGTGCTAGCGGGGACAGGGTCAGGTCCTATAATTCACCCCTCCACTTT.

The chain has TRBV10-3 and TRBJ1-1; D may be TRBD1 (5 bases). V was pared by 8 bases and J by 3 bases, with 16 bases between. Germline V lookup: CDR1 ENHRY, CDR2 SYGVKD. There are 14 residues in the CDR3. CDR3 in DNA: TGTGCCATCGGGACTCCCTTCCTGGACACTGAAGCTTTCTTT. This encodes CAIGTPFLDTEAFF.

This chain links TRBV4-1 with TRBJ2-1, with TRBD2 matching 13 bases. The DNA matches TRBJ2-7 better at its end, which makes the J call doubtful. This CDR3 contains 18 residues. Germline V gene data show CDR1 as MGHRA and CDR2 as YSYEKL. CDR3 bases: TGCGCCAGCAGCCAAGGGACTAGCGGGAGTTTGCCCTACAATGAGCAGTACTTC. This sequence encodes CASSQGTSGSLPYNEQYF.

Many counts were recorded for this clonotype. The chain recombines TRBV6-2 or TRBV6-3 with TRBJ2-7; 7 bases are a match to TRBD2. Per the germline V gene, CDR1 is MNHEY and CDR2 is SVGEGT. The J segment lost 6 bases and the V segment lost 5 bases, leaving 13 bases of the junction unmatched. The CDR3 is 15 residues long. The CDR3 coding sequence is TGTGCCAGCAGTCATCCCGGGACTACCATTACCGAGCAGTACTTC. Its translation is CASSHPGTTITEQYF.

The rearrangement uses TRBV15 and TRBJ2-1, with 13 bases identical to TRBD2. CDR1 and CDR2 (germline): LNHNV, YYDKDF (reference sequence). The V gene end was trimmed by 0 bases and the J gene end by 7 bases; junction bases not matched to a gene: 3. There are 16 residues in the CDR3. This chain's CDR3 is CATSREGLAGWNEQFF. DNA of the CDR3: TGTGCCACCAGCAGAGAGGGACTAGCGGGATGGAATGAGCAGTTCTTC.

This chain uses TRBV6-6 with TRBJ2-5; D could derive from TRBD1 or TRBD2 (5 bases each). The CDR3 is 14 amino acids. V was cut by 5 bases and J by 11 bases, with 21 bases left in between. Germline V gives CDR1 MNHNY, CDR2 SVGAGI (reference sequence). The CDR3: CASSSQPGPYGQYF. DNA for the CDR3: TGTGCCAGCAGTAGTCAACCGGGACCTTATGGGCAGTACTTC.

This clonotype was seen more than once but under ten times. Written as DNA, the CDR3 is TGCAGTGCTAGACTAGGAGGTCGAAAGCAGGATGAGCAGTTCTTC. Translated: CSARLGGRKQDEQFF. The chain recombines TRBV20-1 with TRBJ2-1; D is possibly TRBD2 (5 bases). Germline lookup yields CDR1 DFQATT and CDR2 SNEGSKA (reference sequence). This CDR3 contains 15 residues. The V gene lost 2 bases and the J gene lost 8 bases, with 19 bases spanning the gap.

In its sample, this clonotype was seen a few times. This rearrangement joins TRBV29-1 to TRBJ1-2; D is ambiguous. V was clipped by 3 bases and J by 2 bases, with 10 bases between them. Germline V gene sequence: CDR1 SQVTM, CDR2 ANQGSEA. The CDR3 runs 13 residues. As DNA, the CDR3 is TGCAGCGTTGACATCGGAGGGAACTATGGCTACACCTTC. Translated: CSVDIGGNYGYTF.

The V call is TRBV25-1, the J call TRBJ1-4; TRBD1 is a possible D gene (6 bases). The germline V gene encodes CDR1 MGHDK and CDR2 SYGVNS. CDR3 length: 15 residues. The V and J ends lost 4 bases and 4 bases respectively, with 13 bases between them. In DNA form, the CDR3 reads TGTGCCAGCAGTGGTTCGACAGGAGTTAATGAAAAACTGTTTTTT. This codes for CASSGSTGVNEKLFF.

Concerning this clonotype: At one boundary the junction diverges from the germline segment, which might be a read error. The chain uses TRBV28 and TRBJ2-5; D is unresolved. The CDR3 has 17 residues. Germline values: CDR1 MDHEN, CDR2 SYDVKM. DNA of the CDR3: TGTGCCAGCAGCTGGACCCCGTCGGTGGGCGATCAAGAGGCCCAGTACTTC. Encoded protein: CASSWTPSVGDQEAQYF. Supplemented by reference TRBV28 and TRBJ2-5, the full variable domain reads DVKVTQSSRYLVKRTGEKVFLECVQDMDHENMFWYRQDPGLGLRLIYFSYDVKMKEKGDIPEGYSVSREKKERFSLILESASTNQTSMYLCASSWTPSVGDQEAQYFGPGTRLLVL.

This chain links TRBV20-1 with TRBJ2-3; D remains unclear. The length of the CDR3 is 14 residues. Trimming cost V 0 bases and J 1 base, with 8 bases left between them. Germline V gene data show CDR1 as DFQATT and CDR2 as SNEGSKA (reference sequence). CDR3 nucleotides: TGCAGTGCTAGAGATTGGTCTGGCACAGATACGCAGTATTTT. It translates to CSARDWSGTDTQYF.

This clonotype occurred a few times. CDR3 nucleotide sequence: TGCAGTGCTCAACGACAGGACATACAAGAGACCCAGTACTTC. It codes for CSAQRQDIQETQYF. The V gene is TRBV20-1, the J gene TRBJ2-5; TRBD1 might be the D (6 bases). The V end lost 5 bases, the J end lost 2 bases, and 15 bases lay between the germline ends. The CDR3 extends over 14 amino acids. Germline values: CDR1 DFQATT, CDR2 SNEGSKA (reference sequence).

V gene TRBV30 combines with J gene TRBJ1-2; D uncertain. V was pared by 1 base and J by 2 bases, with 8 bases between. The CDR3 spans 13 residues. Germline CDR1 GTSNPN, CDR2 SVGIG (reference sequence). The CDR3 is CAWSDQANYGYTF. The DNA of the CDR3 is TGTGCCTGGAGTGATCAGGCAAACTATGGCTACACCTTC.

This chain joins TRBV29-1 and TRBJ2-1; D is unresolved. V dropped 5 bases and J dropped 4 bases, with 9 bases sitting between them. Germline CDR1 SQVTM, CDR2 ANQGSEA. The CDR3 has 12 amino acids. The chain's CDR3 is CSVSVGYNEQFF. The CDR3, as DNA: TGCAGCGTTTCGGTGGGATACAATGAGCAGTTCTTC.

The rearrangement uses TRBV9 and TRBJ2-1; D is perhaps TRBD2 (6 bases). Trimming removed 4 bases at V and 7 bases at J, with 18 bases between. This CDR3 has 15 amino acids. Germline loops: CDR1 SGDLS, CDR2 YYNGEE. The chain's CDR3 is CASSSNWGERNEQFF. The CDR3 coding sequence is TGTGCCAGCAGCTCCAATTGGGGGGAACGGAATGAGCAGTTCTTC.

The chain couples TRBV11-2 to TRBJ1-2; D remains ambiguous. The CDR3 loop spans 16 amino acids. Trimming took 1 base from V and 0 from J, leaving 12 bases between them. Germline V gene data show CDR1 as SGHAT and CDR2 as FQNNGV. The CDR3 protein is CASSLGGTDPNYGYTF. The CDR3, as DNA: TGTGCCAGCAGCTTAGGGGGAACAGACCCTAACTATGGCTACACCTTC. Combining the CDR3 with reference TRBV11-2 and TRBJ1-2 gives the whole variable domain EAGVAQSPRYKIIEKRQSVAFWCNPISGHATLYWYQQILGQGPKLLIQFQNNGVVDDSQLPKDRFSAERLKGVDSTLKIQPAKLEDSAVYLCASSLGGTDPNYGYTFGSGTRLTVV.

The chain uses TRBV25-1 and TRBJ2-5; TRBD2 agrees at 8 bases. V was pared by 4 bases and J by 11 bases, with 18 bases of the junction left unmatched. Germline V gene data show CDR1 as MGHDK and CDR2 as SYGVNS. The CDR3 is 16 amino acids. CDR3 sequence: CASSAMATSGVNEQYF. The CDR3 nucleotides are TGTGCCAGCAGTGCCATGGCTACTAGCGGAGTCAATGAGCAGTACTTC.

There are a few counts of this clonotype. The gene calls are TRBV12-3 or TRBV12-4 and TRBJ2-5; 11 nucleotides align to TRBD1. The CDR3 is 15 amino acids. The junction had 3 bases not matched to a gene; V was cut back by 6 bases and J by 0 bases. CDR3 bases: TGTGCCAGCAGCTGGGACAGGGGGGACCAAGAGACCCAGTACTTC. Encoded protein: CASSWDRGDQETQYF.

The CDR3: CSPEASRAEQYF. CDR3 nucleotides: TGCAGTCCGGAAGCTAGCAGGGCCGAGCAGTACTTC. The rearrangement uses TRBV20-1 and TRBJ2-7; either TRBD1 or TRBD2 may fit D (5 bases each). Germline V gives CDR1 DFQATT, CDR2 SNEGSKA (reference sequence). The CDR3 is made up of 12 amino acids. V gave up 8 bases and J gave up 6 bases, with 17 bases separating them.